Following are 9 T cell receptor beta chains from one sample sequenced in a study of blood T cell repertoires in COVID-19. Only in-frame clones appear in the TCRdb table, and some are missing; sequencing was by immunoSEQ multiplex PCR. Among more than 25,000 clones listed, about nine tenths were seen once. The sequenced sample consisted of peripheral blood. All receptors come from a human donor with active COVID-19. The donor label of this sample is uncertain.

The gene calls are TRBV6-5 and TRBJ2-2; TRBD2 matches at 11 bases. CDR1 is MNHEY and CDR2 is SVGAGI in the germline V gene. This CDR3 contains 14 residues. V lost 9 bases to trimming and J lost 5 bases; unmatched junction nucleotides: 5. For the CDR3, the DNA is TGTGCCAGGACGTTAGCGGGAGGGACCGGGGAGCTGTTTTTT. This translates into CARTLAGGTGELFF.

This chain links TRBV30 with TRBJ2-5, with TRBD2 matching over 11 bases. V lost 8 bases to trimming and J lost 4 bases; unmatched junction nucleotides: 6. The germline V gene encodes CDR1 GTSNPN and CDR2 SVGIG (reference sequence). The CDR3 has 13 amino acids. This CDR3 reads CASSGGALETQYF. CDR3 sequence (DNA): TGTGCCAGTAGCGGGGGGGCCTTAGAGACCCAGTACTTC.

The rearrangement links TRBV7-3 to TRBJ1-1; D may be TRBD1 (6 bases). The CDR3 runs to 13 residues. The germline V gene has CDR1 SGHTA and CDR2 FQGTGA. Trimming shortened V by 5 bases and J by 3 bases, and 10 bases separated the two germline ends. The CDR3 spells CASSPHRDTEAFF. CDR3 nucleotide sequence: TGTGCCAGCAGCCCTCACAGGGACACTGAAGCTTTCTTT.

This clone was detected a few times. V gene TRBV29-1 combines with J gene TRBJ2-7; a weak D match, TRBD2 (5 bases). V lost 4 bases and J lost 3, with 10 bases in between. The CDR3 spans 12 residues. CDR1 and CDR2 from the germline V gene are SQVTM and ANQGSEA. CDR3 in DNA: TGCAGCGTTGCTGAGCGGTACTACGAGCAGTACTTC. It translates to CSVAERYYEQYF.

The chain employs TRBV6-8 and TRBJ2-7, with 8 bases aligning to TRBD1. After removal of 2 bases from V and 4 bases from J, the junction contained 10 bases not matched to a gene. The length of the CDR3 is 16 residues. CDR1 MNHGY and CDR2 SAAAGT come from the germline V gene. CDR3 region: CASSYADRGGPYEQYF. As DNA, the CDR3 is TGTGCCAGCAGTTACGCCGACAGGGGTGGACCTTACGAGCAGTACTTC.

This clone was seen more than once but under ten times. The chain employs TRBV18 and TRBJ2-5; 9 bases match TRBD1. The CDR3 is 15 amino acids. CDR1 KGHSH and CDR2 LQKENI come from the germline V gene. J gave up 5 bases and V 4 bases, and 8 bases lay outside the gene matches. The CDR3 here is CASSRGQGRIETQYF. The CDR3 DNA reads as TGTGCCAGCTCACGAGGACAGGGGAGGATCGAGACCCAGTACTTC.

This clone showed up just a few times. The chain links TRBV29-1 to TRBJ2-2; tentatively, D is TRBD1 (6 bases). Germline CDR1 and CDR2: SQVTM and ANQGSEA. V gave up 4 bases and J gave up 1 base, with 16 bases separating them. The CDR3 has 16 amino acids. The CDR3 DNA follows: TGCAGCGTTGTCCAAAGGGGGAAAGAGAACACCGGGGAGCTGTTTTTT. Protein: CSVVQRGKENTGELFF.

The genes are TRBV2 and TRBJ2-1; 9 bases align to TRBD1. Germline V gives CDR1 SNHLY, CDR2 FYNNEI. V lost 5 bases to trimming and J lost 7 bases; unmatched junction nucleotides: 6. The CDR3 length is 14 residues. The CDR3 here is CASSSDRGRNEQFF. CDR3 DNA: TGTGCCAGCAGTTCAGACAGGGGGAGGAATGAGCAGTTCTTC. Full variable domain (rest looked up from reference TRBV2 and TRBJ2-1): EPEVTQTPSHQVTQMGQEVILRCVPISNHLYFYWYRQILGQKVEFLVSFYNNEISEKSEIFDDQFSVERPDGSNFTLKIRSTKLEDSAMYFCASSSDRGRNEQFFGPGTRLTVL.

The chain combines TRBV9 with TRBJ2-3, with 11 bases fitting TRBD2. Germline V gives CDR1 SGDLS, CDR2 YYNGEE. The CDR3 covers 18 residues. J was trimmed by 2 bases and V by 0 bases; bases with no gene match: 8. CDR3 loop: CASSVGLAGGPYTDTQYF. The CDR3 nucleotides read TGTGCCAGCAGCGTAGGGCTAGCGGGAGGCCCGTACACAGATACGCAGTATTTT.